The 8 T cell receptor beta chains reported below all come from one sample, sequenced in a study of blood T cell repertoires in COVID-19. TCRdb keeps only in-frame clones here, not all; method: immunoSEQ multiplex PCR. The sample has 90,000 to 120,000 clones; roughly 85% are singletons. The sequencing input was peripheral blood. Every receptor here comes from a human donor in a cohort sampled during active COVID-19.

V is TRBV30 and J is TRBJ2-4, with TRBD2 identical over 7 bases. J lost 11 bases, V lost 1 base, and 5 bases had no gene match. The germline V gene encodes CDR1 GTSNPN and CDR2 SVGIG (reference sequence). The CDR3 extends over 12 amino acids. In DNA, the CDR3 is TGTGCCTGGAGTGAATGGGGGGGTTTTCAGTACTTC. This gives the protein CAWSEWGGFQYF.

The chain links TRBV2 to TRBJ2-5; maybe TRBD1 (6 bases). CDR1 SNHLY and CDR2 FYNNEI come from the germline V gene. This CDR3 comprises 12 residues. Trimming stripped 7 bases from V and 5 bases from J, with 11 bases between. The CDR3 bases are TGTGCCAGCACCCGCCAGGGGGAGACCCAGTACTTC. Translation: CASTRQGETQYF. The whole variable domain, filled in from reference TRBV2 and TRBJ2-5, reads EPEVTQTPSHQVTQMGQEVILRCVPISNHLYFYWYRQILGQKVEFLVSFYNNEISEKSEIFDDQFSVERPDGSNFTLKIRSTKLEDSAMYFCASTRQGETQYFGPGTRLLVL.

This clone turned up a few times. V is TRBV5-1 and J is TRBJ1-3, with TRBD1 identical over 9 bases. The CDR3 length is 17 residues. The germline gives CDR1 SGHRS, CDR2 YFSETQ. V shed 2 bases and J 2 bases; nucleotides not matched to a gene: 8. CDR3 sequence: CASSFRDREFPGNTIYF. The DNA for the CDR3 is TGCGCCAGCAGCTTCCGGGACAGGGAGTTCCCTGGAAACACCATATATTTT.

The chain joins TRBV19 to TRBJ2-3; 8 bases fit TRBD2. The V gene end was trimmed by 4 bases and the J gene end by 6 bases; junction bases not matched to a gene: 9. The CDR3 spans 15 residues. Looked up from germline, CDR1 is LNHDA and CDR2 is SQIVND (reference sequence). CDR3 sequence reads: CASSKRGGPWDTQYF. The CDR3 nucleotides read TGTGCCAGTAGTAAGCGCGGGGGGCCATGGGATACGCAGTATTTT.

The genes are TRBV3-1 (or the pseudogene TRBV3-2) and TRBJ2-7, with 7 bases matching TRBD1. This CDR3 region has 14 residues. CDR1 and CDR2 (germline): LGHDT, YNNKEL (reference sequence). Unmatched junction bases numbered 5, after V lost 4 bases and J lost 2 bases. CDR3 DNA sequence: TGTGCCAGCAGCCGATCCGGGACAGCCTACGAGCAGTACTTC. Translated: CASSRSGTAYEQYF.

The chain links TRBV27 to TRBJ2-1; tentatively, D is TRBD2 (6 bases). Trimming removed 5 bases from V and 6 bases from J, with 11 bases in between. CDR3 length: 13 residues. Germline V gene lookup returns CDR1 MNHEY and CDR2 SMNVEV (reference sequence). The CDR3: CASSLSGPNEQFF. The CDR3 DNA follows: TGTGCCAGCAGTCTCAGCGGGCCCAATGAGCAGTTCTTC.

This chain links TRBV6-5 with TRBJ2-3, with TRBD2 matching 7 bases. Germline loops: CDR1 MNHEY, CDR2 SVGAGI. The junction had 7 bases not matched to a gene; V was cut back by 8 bases and J by 2 bases. The length of the CDR3 is 14 residues. CDR3 residues: CASSPREATDTQYF. CDR3 bases: TGTGCCAGCTCTCCCCGGGAGGCCACAGATACGCAGTATTTT.

This clone was counted a few times. This chain uses TRBV7-9 with TRBJ1-1; 12 nucleotides line up with TRBD1. CDR1 is SEHNR, CDR2 FQNEAQ, per germline (reference sequence). CDR3 length: 18 amino acids. The V gene end was trimmed by 5 bases and the J gene end by 5 bases; junction bases not matched to a gene: 15. The CDR3 DNA sequence: TGTGCCAGCAGCCATCCCCTCGGGACAGGGGGCGGGGGGACTGAAGCTTTCTTT. Translating gives CASSHPLGTGGGGTEAFF.